These T cell receptor beta chains were read from a single sample in a study of cytomegalovirus exposure and HLA in healthy donors. Method: immunoSEQ multiplex PCR; TCRdb's copy keeps in-frame clones and lacks some. The table has some 97,000 clones, over 60% seen once; the top ten hold more than 3.5%. The sequencing input was PBMCs. These receptor sequences come from a female donor in good health and CMV-seropositive. CDR3s include the opening cysteine and the closing phenylalanine or tryptophan. Fields, in order: clone size, V gene, CDR3 length, J gene, D gene, CDR3 DNA, CDR3 protein. D genes are given only for firm matches. Clone size appears in some rows only: once, few, many, or a class for an expanded clone.

abundance: NA
v_gene: TRBV5-4
len: 11
j_gene: TRBJ2-7
d_gene: NA
CDR3nt: TGTGCCAGCACTAGGGGCTACGAGCAGTACTTC
CDR3aa: CASTRGYEQYF

abundance: NA
v_gene: TRBV6-6
len: 14
j_gene: TRBJ1-1
d_gene: NA
CDR3nt: TGTGCCAGCAGTTACGAGTTTGGGAACACTGAAGCTTTCTTT
CDR3aa: CASSYEFGNTEAFF

abundance: once
v_gene: TRBV6-5
len: 14
j_gene: TRBJ1-4
d_gene: NA
CDR3nt: TGTGCCAGCAGAGGGGGTGCGGCAAATGAAAAACTGTTTTTT
CDR3aa: CASRGGAANEKLFF

abundance: few
v_gene: TRBV12-5
len: 14
j_gene: TRBJ1-5
d_gene: NA
CDR3nt: TGTGCTAGTGGAGAGGACTTGCGTAATCAGCCCCAGCATTTT
CDR3aa: CASGEDLRNQPQHF

abundance: NA
v_gene: TRBV4-3
len: 15
j_gene: TRBJ2-1
d_gene: TRBD2
CDR3nt: TGCGCCAGCAGCCAAGATTTGACTAGCGGGGGGGCGCAGTTCTTC
CDR3aa: CASSQDLTSGGAQFF

abundance: NA
v_gene: TRBV7-9
len: 16
j_gene: TRBJ2-1
d_gene: NA
CDR3nt: TGTGCCAGCAGCTTTACTTTATCAGGGGACTACAATGAGCAGTTCTTC
CDR3aa: CASSFTLSGDYNEQFF

abundance: NA
v_gene: TRBV9
len: 14
j_gene: TRBJ1-5
d_gene: NA
CDR3nt: TGTGCCAGCAGCGTAGGAGTTAGCGATCAGCCCCAGCATTTT
CDR3aa: CASSVGVSDQPQHF

abundance: NA
v_gene: TRBV25-1
len: 12
j_gene: TRBJ1-1
d_gene: NA
CDR3nt: TGTGCCAGCAAAGATGGGGGGAATGAAGCTTTCTTT
CDR3aa: CASKDGGNEAFF

abundance: NA
v_gene: TRBV19
len: 17
j_gene: TRBJ2-3
d_gene: TRBD2
CDR3nt: TGTGCCAGTAGTACCCTCCGGGCTAGCGGGAGTCCCGATACGCAGTATTTT
CDR3aa: CASSTLRASGSPDTQYF

abundance: NA
v_gene: TRBV28
len: 15
j_gene: TRBJ2-1
d_gene: NA
CDR3nt: TGTGCCAGCAGACCTCCAGGGGTTGGCTCGGATGAGCAGTTCTTC
CDR3aa: CASRPPGVGSDEQFF

abundance: NA
v_gene: TRBV9
len: 15
j_gene: TRBJ1-1
d_gene: NA
CDR3nt: TGTGCCAGCAGGCGTGTGGGGAGGTTGCAGGATGAAGCTTTCTTT
CDR3aa: CASRRVGRLQDEAFF

abundance: NA
v_gene: TRBV5-1
len: 15
j_gene: TRBJ1-5
d_gene: NA
CDR3nt: TGCGCCAGCAGCTCGGGGGGGGCCCCCAATCAGCCCCAGCATTTT
CDR3aa: CASSSGGAPNQPQHF

abundance: NA
v_gene: TRBV7-8
len: 18
j_gene: TRBJ1-3
d_gene: NA
CDR3nt: TGTGCCAGCAGCTTAGCGCAGATAACGGGTTATTCTGGAAACACCATATATTTT
CDR3aa: CASSLAQITGYSGNTIYF

abundance: NA
v_gene: TRBV7-2
len: 15
j_gene: TRBJ2-2
d_gene: TRBD2
CDR3nt: TGTGCCAGCAGCTGGACTAGCGGAAACACCGGGGAGCTGTTTTTT
CDR3aa: CASSWTSGNTGELFF